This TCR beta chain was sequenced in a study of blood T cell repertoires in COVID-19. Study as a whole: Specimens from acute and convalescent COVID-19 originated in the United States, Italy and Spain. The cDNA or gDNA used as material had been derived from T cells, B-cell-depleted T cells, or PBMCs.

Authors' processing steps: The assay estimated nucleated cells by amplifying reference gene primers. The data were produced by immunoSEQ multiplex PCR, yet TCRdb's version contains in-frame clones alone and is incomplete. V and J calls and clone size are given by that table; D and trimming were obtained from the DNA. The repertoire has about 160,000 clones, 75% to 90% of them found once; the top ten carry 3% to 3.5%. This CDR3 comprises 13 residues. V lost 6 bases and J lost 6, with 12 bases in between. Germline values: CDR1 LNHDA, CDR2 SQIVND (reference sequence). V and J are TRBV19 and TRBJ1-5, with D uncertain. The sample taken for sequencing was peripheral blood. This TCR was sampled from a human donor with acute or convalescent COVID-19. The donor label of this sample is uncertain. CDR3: CASSQRMRQPQHF. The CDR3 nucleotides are TGTGCCAGTAGCCAGCGGATGCGTCAGCCCCAGCATTTT.